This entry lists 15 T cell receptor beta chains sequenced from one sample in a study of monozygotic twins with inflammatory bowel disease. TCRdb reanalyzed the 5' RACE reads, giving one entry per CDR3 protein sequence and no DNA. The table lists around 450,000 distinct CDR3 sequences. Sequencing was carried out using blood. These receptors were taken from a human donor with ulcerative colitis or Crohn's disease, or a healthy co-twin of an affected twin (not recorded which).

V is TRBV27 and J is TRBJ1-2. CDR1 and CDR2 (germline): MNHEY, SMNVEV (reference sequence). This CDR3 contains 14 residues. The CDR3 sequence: CASSLSAGGYGYTF.

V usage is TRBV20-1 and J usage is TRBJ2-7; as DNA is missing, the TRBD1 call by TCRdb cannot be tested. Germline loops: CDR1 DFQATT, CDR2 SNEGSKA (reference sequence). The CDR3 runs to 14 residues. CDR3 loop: CSAGGQGGDYEQYF.

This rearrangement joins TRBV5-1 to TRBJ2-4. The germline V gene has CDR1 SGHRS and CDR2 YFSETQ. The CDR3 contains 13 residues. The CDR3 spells CASASVPKNIQYF.

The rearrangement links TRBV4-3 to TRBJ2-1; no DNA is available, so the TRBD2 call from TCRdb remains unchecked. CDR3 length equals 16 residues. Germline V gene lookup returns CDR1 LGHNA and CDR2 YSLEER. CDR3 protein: CASSQEIVAGYNEQFF.

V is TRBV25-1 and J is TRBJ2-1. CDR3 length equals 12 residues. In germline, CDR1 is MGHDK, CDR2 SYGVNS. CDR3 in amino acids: CASSVWLDEQFF. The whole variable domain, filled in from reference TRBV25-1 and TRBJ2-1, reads EADIYQTPRYLVIGTGKKITLECSQTMGHDKMYWYQQDPGMELHLIHYSYGVNSTEKGDLSSESTVSRIRTEHFPLTLESARPSHTSQYLCASSVWLDEQFFGPGTRLTVL.

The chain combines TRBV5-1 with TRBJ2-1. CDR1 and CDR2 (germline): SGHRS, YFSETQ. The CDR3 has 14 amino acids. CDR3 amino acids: CASSRSSSYNEQFF.

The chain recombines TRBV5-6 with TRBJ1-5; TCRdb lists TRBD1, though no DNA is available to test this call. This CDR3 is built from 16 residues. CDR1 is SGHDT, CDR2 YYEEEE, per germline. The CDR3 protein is CASSRLDRDGNQPRHF.

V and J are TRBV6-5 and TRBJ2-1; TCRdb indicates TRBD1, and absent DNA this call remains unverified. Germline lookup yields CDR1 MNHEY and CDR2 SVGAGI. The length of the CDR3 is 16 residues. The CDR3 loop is CASSWPGSTLGNEQFF.

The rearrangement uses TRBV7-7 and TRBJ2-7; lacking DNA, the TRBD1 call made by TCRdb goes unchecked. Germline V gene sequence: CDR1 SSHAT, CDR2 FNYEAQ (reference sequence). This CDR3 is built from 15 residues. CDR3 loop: CASSLSPTGVGEQYF.

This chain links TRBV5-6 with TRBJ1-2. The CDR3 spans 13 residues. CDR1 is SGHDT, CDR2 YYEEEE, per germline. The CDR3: CASSLDNYDGYTF. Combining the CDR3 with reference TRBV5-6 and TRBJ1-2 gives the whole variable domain DAGVTQSPTHLIKTRGQQVTLRCSPKSGHDTVSWYQQALGQGPQFIFQYYEEEERQRGNFPDRFSGHQFPNYSSELNVNALLLGDSALYLCASSLDNYDGYTFGSGTRLTVV.

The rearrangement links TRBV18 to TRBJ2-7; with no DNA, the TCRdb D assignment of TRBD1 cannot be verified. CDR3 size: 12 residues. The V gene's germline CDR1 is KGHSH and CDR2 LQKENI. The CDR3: CASSPTGIEQYF.

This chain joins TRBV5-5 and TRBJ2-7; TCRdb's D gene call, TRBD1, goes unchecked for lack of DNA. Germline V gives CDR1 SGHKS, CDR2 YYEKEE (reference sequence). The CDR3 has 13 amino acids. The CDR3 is CASSHRDLYEQYF. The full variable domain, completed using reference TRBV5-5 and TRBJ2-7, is DAGVTQSPTHLIKTRGQQVTLRCSPISGHKSVSWYQQVLGQGPQFIFQYYEKEERGRGNFPDRFSARQFPNYSSELNVNALLLGDSALYLCASSHRDLYEQYFGPGTRLTVT.

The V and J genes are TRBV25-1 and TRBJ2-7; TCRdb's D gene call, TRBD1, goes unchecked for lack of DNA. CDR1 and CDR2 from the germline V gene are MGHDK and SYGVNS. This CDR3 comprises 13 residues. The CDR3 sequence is CASRGTGSYEQYF.

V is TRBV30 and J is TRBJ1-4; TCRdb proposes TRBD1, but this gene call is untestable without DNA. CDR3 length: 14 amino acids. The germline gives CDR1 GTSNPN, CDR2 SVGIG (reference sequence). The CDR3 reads CAWSGARGREKLFF.

The CDR3 loop reads CASSRTDYSNQPQHF. V usage is TRBV7-9 and J usage is TRBJ1-5. Germline assignment: CDR1 SEHNR and CDR2 FQNEAQ (reference sequence). The CDR3 sequence is 15 residues long.